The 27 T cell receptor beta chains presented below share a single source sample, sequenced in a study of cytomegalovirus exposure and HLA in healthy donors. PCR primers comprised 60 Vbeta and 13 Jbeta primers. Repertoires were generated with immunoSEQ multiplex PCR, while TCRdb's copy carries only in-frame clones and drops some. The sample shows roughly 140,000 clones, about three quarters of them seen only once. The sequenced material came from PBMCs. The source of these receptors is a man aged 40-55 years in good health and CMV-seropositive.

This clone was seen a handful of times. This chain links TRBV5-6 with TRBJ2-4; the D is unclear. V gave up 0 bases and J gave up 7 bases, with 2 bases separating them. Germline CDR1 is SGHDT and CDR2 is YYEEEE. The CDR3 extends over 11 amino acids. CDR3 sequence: CASSLANIQYF. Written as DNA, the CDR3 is TGTGCCAGCAGCTTGGCGAACATTCAGTACTTC.

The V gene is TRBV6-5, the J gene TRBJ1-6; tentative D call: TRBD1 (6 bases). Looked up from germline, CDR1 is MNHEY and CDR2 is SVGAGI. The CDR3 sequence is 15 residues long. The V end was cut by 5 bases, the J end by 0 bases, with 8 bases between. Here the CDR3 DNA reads TGTGCCAGCAGTGTGGACAGCTCCTATAATTCACCCCTCCACTTT. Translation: CASSVDSSYNSPLHF.

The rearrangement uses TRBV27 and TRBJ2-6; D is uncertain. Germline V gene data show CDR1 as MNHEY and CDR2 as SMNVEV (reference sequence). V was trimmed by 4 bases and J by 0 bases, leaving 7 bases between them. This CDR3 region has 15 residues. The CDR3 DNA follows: TGTGCCAGCAGTTCCCCCCACTCTGGGGCCAACGTCCTGACTTTC. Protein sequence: CASSSPHSGANVLTF.

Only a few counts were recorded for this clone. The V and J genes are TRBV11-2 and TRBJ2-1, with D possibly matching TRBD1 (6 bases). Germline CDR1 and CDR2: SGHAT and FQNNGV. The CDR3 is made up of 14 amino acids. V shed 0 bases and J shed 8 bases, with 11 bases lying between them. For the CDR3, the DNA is TGTGCCAGCAGCTTAGAACAGGGAATGTATGAGCAGTTCTTC. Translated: CASSLEQGMYEQFF.

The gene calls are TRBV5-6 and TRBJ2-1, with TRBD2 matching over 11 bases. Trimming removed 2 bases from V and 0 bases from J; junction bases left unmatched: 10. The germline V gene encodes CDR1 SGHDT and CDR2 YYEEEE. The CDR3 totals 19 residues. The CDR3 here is CASSFLAGGLTLSYNEQFF. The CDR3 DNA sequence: TGTGCCAGCAGCTTTTTAGCGGGAGGGTTGACACTCTCCTACAATGAGCAGTTCTTC.

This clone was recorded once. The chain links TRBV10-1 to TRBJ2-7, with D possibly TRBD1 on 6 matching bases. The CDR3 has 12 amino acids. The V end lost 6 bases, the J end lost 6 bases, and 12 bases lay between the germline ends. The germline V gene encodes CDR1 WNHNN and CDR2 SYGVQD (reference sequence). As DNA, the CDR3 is TGCGCCAGCAGCGTCACAGGGTCCGAGCAGTACTTC. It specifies CASSVTGSEQYF.

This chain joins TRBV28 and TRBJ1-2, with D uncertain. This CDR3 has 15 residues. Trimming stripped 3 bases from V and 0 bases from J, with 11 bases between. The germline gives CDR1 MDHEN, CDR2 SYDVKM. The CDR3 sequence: CASSFRLGANYGYTF. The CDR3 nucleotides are TGTGCCAGCAGTTTTCGCCTCGGGGCTAACTATGGCTACACCTTC.

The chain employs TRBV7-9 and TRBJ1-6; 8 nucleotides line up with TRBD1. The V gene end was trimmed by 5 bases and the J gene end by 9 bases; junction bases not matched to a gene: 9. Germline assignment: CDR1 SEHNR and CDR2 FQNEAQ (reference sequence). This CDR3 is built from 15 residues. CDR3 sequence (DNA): TGTGCCAGCAGCGCCGCGACAGGGGTAGGTTCACCCCTCCACTTT. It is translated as CASSAATGVGSPLHF.

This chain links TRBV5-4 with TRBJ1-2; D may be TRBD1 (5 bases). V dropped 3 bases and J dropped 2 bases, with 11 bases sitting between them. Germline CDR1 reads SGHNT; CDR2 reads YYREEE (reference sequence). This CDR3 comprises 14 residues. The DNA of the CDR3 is TGTGCCAGCAGCTCCCGGACACTGAACTATGGCTACACCTTC. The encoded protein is CASSSRTLNYGYTF.

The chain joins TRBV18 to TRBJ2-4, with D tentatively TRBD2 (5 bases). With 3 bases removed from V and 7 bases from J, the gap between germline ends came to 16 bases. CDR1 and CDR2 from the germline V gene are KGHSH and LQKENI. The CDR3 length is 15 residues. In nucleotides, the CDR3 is TGTGCCAGCTCACCCTCGCCGGGAAGTGATAACATTCAGTACTTC. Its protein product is CASSPSPGSDNIQYF. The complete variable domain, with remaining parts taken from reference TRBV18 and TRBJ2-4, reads NAGVMQNPRHLVRRRGQEARLRCSPMKGHSHVYWYRQLPEEGLKFMVYLQKENIIDESGMPKERFSAEFPKEGPSILRIQQVVRGDSAAYFCASSPSPGSDNIQYFGAGTRLSVL.

CDR3 region: CASRIRQLYNEQFF. As DNA, the CDR3 is TGTGCCAGCAGGATTCGACAATTGTACAATGAGCAGTTCTTC. The chain combines TRBV28 with TRBJ2-1; D remains ambiguous. Trimming stripped 6 bases from V and 4 bases from J, with 13 bases between. The germline V gene has CDR1 MDHEN and CDR2 SYDVKM. The CDR3 totals 14 residues.

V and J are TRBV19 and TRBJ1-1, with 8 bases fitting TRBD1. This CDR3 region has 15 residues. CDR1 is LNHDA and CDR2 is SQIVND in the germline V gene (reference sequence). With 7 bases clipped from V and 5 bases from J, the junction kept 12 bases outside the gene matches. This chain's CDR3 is CASTPFDRGPTEAFF. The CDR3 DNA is TGTGCCAGTACCCCCTTTGACAGGGGCCCAACTGAAGCTTTCTTT.

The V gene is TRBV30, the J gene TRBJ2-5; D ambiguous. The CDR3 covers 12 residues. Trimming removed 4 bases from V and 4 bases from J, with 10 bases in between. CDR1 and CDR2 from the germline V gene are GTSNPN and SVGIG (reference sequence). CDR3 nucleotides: TGTGCCTGGAAAAGTAGAGGAGAGACCCAGTACTTC. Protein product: CAWKSRGETQYF.

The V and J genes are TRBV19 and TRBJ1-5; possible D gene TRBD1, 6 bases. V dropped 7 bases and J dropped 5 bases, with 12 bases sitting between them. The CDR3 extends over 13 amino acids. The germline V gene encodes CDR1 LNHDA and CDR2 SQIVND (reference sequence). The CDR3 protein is CASIGQGHQPQHF. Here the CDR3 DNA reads TGTGCCAGTATTGGGCAGGGGCATCAGCCCCAGCATTTT. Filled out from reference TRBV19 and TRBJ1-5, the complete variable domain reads DGGITQSPKYLFRKEGQNVTLSCEQNLNHDAMYWYRQDPGQGLRLIYYSQIVNDFQKGDIAEGYSVSREKKESFPLTVTSAQKNPTAFYLCASIGQGHQPQHFGDGTRLSIL.

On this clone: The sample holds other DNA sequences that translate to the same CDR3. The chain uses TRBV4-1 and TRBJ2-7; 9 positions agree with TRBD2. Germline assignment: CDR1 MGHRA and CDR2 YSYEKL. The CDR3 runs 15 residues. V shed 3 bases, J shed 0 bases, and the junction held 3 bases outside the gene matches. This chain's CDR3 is CASSQVAGASYEQYF. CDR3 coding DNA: TGCGCCAGCAGCCAGGTAGCGGGAGCCTCCTACGAGCAGTACTTC.

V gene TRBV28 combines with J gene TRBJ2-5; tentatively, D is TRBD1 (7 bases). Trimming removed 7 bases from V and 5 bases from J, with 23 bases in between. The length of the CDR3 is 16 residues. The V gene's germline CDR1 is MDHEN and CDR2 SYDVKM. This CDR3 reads CASTLGGAGGSETQYF. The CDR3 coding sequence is TGTGCCAGCACTCTGGGTGGGGCAGGGGGGTCTGAGACCCAGTACTTC. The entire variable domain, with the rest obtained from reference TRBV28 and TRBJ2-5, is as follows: DVKVTQSSRYLVKRTGEKVFLECVQDMDHENMFWYRQDPGLGLRLIYFSYDVKMKEKGDIPEGYSVSREKKERFSLILESASTNQTSMYLCASTLGGAGGSETQYFGPGTRLLVL.

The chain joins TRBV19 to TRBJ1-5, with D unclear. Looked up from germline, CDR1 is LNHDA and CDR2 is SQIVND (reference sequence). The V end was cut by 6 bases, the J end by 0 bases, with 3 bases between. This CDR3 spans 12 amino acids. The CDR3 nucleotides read TGTGCCAGTAGCCATAGCAATCAGCCCCAGCATTTT. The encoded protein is CASSHSNQPQHF.

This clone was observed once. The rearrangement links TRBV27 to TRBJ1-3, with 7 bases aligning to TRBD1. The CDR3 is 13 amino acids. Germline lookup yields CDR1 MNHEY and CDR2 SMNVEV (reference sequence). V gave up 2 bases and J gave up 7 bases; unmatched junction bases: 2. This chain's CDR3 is CASSLRQGNTIYF. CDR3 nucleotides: TGTGCCAGCAGTTTACGACAGGGTAACACCATATATTTT.

The CDR3, as DNA: TGTGCCAGCAGCGGCTCAACAGGGGCCAATCAGCCCCAGCATTTT. As protein: CASSGSTGANQPQHF. This chain connects TRBV9 to TRBJ1-5; 7 bases fit TRBD1. The CDR3 contains 15 residues. The V segment lost 3 bases and the J segment 3 bases; nucleotides outside the gene matches: 6. Per the germline V gene, CDR1 is SGDLS and CDR2 is YYNGEE.

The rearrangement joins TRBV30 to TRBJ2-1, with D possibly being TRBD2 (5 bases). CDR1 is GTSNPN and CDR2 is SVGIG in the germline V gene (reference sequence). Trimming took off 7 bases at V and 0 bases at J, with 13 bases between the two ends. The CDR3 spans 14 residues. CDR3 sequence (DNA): TGTGCCTATCTGACGGGAACCTCCTACAATGAGCAGTTCTTC. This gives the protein CAYLTGTSYNEQFF.

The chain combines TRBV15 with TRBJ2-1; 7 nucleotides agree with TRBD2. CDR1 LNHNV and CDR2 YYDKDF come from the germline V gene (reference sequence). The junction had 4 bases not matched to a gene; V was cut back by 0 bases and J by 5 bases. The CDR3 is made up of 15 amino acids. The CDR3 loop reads CATSRELAGDNEQFF. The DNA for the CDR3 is TGTGCCACCAGCAGAGAATTGGCGGGGGACAATGAGCAGTTCTTC.

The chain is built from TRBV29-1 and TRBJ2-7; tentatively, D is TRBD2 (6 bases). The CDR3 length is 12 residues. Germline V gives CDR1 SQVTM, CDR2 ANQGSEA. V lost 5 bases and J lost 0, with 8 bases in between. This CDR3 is CSVTTSSYEQYF. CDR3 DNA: TGCAGCGTTACGACTAGCTCCTACGAGCAGTACTTC.

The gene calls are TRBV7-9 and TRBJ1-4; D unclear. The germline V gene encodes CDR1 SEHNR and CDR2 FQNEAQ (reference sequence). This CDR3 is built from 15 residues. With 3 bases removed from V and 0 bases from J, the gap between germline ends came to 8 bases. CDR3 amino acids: CASSLRGATNEKLFF. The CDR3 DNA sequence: TGTGCCAGCAGCTTGCGCGGGGCAACTAATGAAAAACTGTTTTTT.

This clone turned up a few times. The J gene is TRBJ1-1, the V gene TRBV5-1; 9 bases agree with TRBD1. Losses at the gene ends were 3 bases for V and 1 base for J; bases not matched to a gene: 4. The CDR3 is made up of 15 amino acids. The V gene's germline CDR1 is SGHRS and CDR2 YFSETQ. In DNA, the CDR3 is TGCGCCAGCAGCTCTCCGGACAGGGGGAACACTGAAGCTTTCTTT. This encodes CASSSPDRGNTEAFF.

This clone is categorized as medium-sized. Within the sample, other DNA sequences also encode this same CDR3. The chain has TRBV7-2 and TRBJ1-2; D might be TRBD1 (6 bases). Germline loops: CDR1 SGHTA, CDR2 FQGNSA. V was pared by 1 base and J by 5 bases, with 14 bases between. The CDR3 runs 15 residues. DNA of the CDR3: TGTGCCAGCAGCTTAGGCCCGGGGGGGCTATATGGCTACACCTTC. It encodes CASSLGPGGLYGYTF. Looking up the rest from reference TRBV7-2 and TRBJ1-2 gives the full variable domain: GAGVSQSPSNKVTEKGKDVELRCDPISGHTALYWYRQSLGQGLEFLIYFQGNSAPDKSGLPSDRFSAERTGGSVSTLTIQRTQQEDSAVYLCASSLGPGGLYGYTFGSGTRLTVV.

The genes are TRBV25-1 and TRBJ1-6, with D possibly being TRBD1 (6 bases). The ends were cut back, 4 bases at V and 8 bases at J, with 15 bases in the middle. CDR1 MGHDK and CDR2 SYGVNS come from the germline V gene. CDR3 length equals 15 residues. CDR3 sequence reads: CASSVTGLGDSPLHF. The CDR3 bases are TGTGCCAGCAGTGTGACAGGATTGGGGGATTCACCCCTCCACTTT.

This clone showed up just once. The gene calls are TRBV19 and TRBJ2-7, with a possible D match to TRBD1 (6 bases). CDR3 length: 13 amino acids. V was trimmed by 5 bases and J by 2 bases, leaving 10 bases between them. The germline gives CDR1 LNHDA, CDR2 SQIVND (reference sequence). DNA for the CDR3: TGTGCCAGTAGTGTACAGGGTACCTACGAGCAGTACTTC. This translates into CASSVQGTYEQYF.